Below are 9 T cell receptor beta chains sequenced from a single sample in a study of immune evolution from preneoplasia to lung adenocarcinoma. Sequencing was performed with immunoSEQ multiplex PCR; in TCRdb, only in-frame clones are kept and a portion is missing. In the table there are more than 6,000 clones, 60% to 80% of which are singletons. The sequenced material came from FFPE minimally invasive lung adenocarcinoma tissue. Receptors were obtained from a person aged 70 to 85 with lung adenocarcinoma.

CDR3 nucleotide sequence: TGTGCCAGTAGTAGAGTGGATCTCTATGGCTACACCTTC. It specifies CASSRVDLYGYTF. V and J are TRBV19 and TRBJ1-2; D is ambiguous. V lost 4 bases, J lost 4 bases, and 10 bases lay in between. The length of the CDR3 is 13 residues. The V gene's germline CDR1 is LNHDA and CDR2 SQIVND (reference sequence).

The chain links TRBV9 to TRBJ1-1; D gene ambiguous. There are 14 residues in the CDR3. Trimming stripped 2 bases from V and 6 bases from J, with 14 bases between. Germline V gene sequence: CDR1 SGDLS, CDR2 YYNGEE. This chain's CDR3 is CASSVGRTGAEAFF. CDR3 nucleotide sequence: TGTGCCAGCAGCGTGGGCAGGACTGGGGCTGAAGCTTTCTTT.

The rearrangement joins TRBV20-1 to TRBJ1-1; D gene unclear. Trimming took off 3 bases at V and 10 bases at J, with 9 bases between the two ends. Germline CDR1 and CDR2: DFQATT and SNEGSKA (reference sequence). This CDR3 spans 10 amino acids. CDR3 sequence (DNA): TGCAGTGCTAGTCATAGTCTAGCTTTCTTT. Encoded protein: CSASHSLAFF.

The V call is TRBV7-2, the J call TRBJ2-2; TRBD2 is a possible D gene (5 bases). The CDR3 contains 13 residues. Germline V gene sequence: CDR1 SGHTA, CDR2 FQGNSA. With 2 bases removed from V and 6 bases from J, the gap between germline ends came to 7 bases. The CDR3, as DNA: TGTGCCAGCAGCTTATTCGGGGCCGGGGAGCTGTTTTTT. This sequence encodes CASSLFGAGELFF. The full variable domain, rest sourced from reference TRBV7-2 and TRBJ2-2, is GAGVSQSPSNKVTEKGKDVELRCDPISGHTALYWYRQSLGQGLEFLIYFQGNSAPDKSGLPSDRFSAERTGGSVSTLTIQRTQQEDSAVYLCASSLFGAGELFFGEGSRLTVL.

Only a few counts were recorded for this clone. One junction end does not reproduce the germline sequence, and a read error may be involved. V and J are TRBV27 and TRBJ1-2, with TRBD1 matching 7 bases. The CDR3 has 11 amino acids. Germline values: CDR1 MNHEY, CDR2 SMNVEV (reference sequence). The CDR3 spells CASSLKQGTFF. DNA for the CDR3: TGTGCCAGCAGTCTTAAACAGGGGACCTTTTTC.

This clone was seen only a few times. V and J are TRBV7-2 and TRBJ1-1; the D gene is possibly TRBD1 (5 bases). Per germline, CDR1 SGHTA and CDR2 FQGNSA. The V and J ends lost 0 bases and 0 bases respectively, with 8 bases between them. This CDR3 is built from 15 residues. CDR3 DNA sequence: TGTGCCAGCAGCTTAGCGCGGACAATGAACACTGAAGCTTTCTTT. It codes for CASSLARTMNTEAFF.

The chain is built from TRBV19 and TRBJ2-2; TRBD2 is a possible D gene (6 bases). The germline CDR1 and CDR2 sequences are LNHDA and SQIVND (reference sequence). Between the trimmed V and J ends, which lost 1 base and 4 bases, there was a span of 13 bases. The CDR3 sequence is 16 residues long. The CDR3 loop reads CASSIGAGFGTGELFF. The CDR3 nucleotides read TGTGCCAGTAGTATAGGGGCGGGATTCGGCACCGGGGAGCTGTTTTTT.

This clone was counted a single time. The chain is built from TRBV11-1 and TRBJ2-1, with 14 bases matching TRBD2. In germline, CDR1 is SGHAT, CDR2 FQDESV (reference sequence). The V segment lost 4 bases and the J segment 8 bases; nucleotides outside the gene matches: 7. CDR3 length equals 16 residues. CDR3 residues: CASSSLGTSGSDEQFF. The CDR3 DNA reads as TGTGCCAGCAGCTCGCTAGGGACTAGCGGGAGCGATGAGCAGTTCTTC.

This clone appeared a few times. The chain joins TRBV5-6 to TRBJ2-1; no reliable D call. Germline V gene sequence: CDR1 SGHDT, CDR2 YYEEEE. V gave up 1 base and J gave up 12 bases, with 14 bases separating them. The CDR3 runs to 13 residues. CDR3 in DNA: TGTGCCAGCAGCTTGAATTACCTCGACGGGCAGTTCTTC. It codes for CASSLNYLDGQFF.